This paragraph covers one T cell receptor (beta chain) sequence. Between the trimmed V and J ends, which lost 6 bases and 4 bases, there was a span of 9 bases. The CDR3 spans 12 residues. Germline loops: CDR1 MGHDK, CDR2 SYGVNS. The sample originates from a study of CD8 T cells in Susac syndrome. Study-level background: Within the sequenced Susac syndrome patient group, more than 5 exhibited active disease and fewer than ten were in remission.

The RNA, roughly 0.5 to 1 ug, was put through reverse transcription using random hexamers. TCRdb fed the immunoSEQ multiplex PCR reads into MiXCR, producing one record per CDR3 protein. The sample shows 140,000 to 150,000 distinct CDR3 sequences, 90% to 96% of them seen only once. The sequenced target, TCR beta, came from blood CD8+ and CD4+ T cells. The Susac syndrome patients fit the recently defined diagnostic criteria for definite or probable disease. Material for sequencing was CD4+ T cells from PBMCs. V and J are TRBV25-1 and TRBJ1-1; D might be TRBD1 (5 bases). This clonotype was sampled from a human donor with Susac syndrome. The CDR3 DNA follows: TGTGCCAGCAGGCGGGACGGCACTGAAGCTTTCTTT. It specifies CASRRDGTEAFF. Filled out from reference TRBV25-1 and TRBJ1-1, the complete variable domain reads EADIYQTPRYLVIGTGKKITLECSQTMGHDKMYWYQQDPGMELHLIHYSYGVNSTEKGDLSSESTVSRIRTEHFPLTLESARPSHTSQYLCASRRDGTEAFFGQGTRLTVV.